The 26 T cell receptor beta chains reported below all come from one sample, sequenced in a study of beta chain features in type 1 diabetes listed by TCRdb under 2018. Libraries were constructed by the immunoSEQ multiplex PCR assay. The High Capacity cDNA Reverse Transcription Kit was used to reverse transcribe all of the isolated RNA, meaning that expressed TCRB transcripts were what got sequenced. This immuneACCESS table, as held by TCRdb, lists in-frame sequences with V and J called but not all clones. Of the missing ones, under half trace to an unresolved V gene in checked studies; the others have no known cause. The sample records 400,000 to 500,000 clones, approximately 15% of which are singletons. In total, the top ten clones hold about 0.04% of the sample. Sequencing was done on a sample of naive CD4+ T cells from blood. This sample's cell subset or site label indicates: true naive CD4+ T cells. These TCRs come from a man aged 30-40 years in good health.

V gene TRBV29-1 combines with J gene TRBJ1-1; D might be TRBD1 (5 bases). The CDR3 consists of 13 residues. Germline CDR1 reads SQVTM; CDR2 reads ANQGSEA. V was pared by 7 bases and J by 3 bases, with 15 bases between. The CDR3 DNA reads TGCAGCGCTGCAGGGAGGTGGGACACTGAAGCTTTCTTT. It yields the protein CSAAGRWDTEAFF.

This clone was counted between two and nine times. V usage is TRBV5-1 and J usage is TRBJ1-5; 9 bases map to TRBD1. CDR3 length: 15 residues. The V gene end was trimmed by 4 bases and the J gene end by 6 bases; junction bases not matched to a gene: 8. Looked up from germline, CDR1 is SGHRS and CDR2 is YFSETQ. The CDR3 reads CASSPGQGWGQPQHF. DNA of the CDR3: TGCGCCAGCAGCCCGGGACAGGGTTGGGGTCAGCCCCAGCATTTT.

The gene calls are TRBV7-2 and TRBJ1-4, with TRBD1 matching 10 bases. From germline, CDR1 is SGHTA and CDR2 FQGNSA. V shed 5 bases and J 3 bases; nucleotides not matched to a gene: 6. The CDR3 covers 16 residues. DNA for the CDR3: TGTGCCAGCAGCCCACGGACAGGGGGTGCTAATGAAAAACTGTTTTTT. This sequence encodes CASSPRTGGANEKLFF.

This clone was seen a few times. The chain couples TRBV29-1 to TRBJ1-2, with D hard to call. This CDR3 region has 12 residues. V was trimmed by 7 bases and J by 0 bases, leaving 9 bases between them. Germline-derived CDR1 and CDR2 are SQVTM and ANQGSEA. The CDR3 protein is CSGTTSNYGYTF. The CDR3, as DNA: TGCAGCGGGACGACATCTAACTATGGCTACACCTTC.

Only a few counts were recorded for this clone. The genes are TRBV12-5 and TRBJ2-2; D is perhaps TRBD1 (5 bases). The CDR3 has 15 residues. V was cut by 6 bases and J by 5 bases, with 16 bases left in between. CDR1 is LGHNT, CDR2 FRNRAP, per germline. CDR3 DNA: TGTGCTAGTGGACTCTGGCAGGGTGGGACCGGGGAGCTGTTTTTT. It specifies CASGLWQGGTGELFF.

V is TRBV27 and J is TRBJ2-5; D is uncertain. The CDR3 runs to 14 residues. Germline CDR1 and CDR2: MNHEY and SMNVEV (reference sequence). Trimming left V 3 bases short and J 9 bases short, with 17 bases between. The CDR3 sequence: CASSFSSRIGPQYF. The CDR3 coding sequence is TGTGCCAGCAGTTTTAGTTCCCGAATTGGGCCCCAGTACTTC.

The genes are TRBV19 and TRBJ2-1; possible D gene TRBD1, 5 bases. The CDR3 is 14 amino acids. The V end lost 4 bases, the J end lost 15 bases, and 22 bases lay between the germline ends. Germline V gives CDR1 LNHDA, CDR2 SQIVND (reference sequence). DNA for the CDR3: TGTGCCAGTAGTACCCAACCCCCAGGGTTTATCAGGTTCTTC. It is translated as CASSTQPPGFIRFF.

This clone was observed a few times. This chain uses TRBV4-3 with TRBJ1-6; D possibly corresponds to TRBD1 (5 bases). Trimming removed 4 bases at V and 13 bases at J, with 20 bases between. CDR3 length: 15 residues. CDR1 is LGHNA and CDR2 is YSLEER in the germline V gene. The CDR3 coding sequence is TGCGCCAGCAGCCCCTCCGGGACGGAACGTTTGCCCCTCCACTTT. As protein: CASSPSGTERLPLHF.

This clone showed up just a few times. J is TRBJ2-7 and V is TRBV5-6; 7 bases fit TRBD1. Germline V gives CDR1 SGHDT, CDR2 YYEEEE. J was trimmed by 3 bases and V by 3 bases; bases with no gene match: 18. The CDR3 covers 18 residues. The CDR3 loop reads CASSSARWDSQGVYEQYV. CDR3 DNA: TGTGCCAGCAGCTCCGCGCGCTGGGACAGTCAGGGCGTCTACGAGCAGTACGTC.

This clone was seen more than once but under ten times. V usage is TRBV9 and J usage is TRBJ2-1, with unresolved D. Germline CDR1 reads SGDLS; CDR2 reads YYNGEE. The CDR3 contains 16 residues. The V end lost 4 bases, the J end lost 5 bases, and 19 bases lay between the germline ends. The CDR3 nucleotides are TGTGCCAGCAGCTACTCAGGCGACCTAATAAACAATGAGCAGTTCTTC. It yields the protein CASSYSGDLINNEQFF.

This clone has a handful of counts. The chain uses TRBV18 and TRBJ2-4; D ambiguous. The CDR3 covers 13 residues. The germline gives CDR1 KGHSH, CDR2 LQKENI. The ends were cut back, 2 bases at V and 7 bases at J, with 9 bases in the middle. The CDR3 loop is CASSPSVDNIQYF. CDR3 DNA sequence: TGTGCCAGCTCACCAAGTGTGGACAACATTCAGTACTTC.

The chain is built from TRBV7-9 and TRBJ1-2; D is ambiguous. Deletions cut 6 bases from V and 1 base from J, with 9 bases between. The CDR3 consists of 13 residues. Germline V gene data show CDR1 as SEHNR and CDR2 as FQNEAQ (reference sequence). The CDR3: CASSSGSNYGYTF. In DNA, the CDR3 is TGTGCCAGCAGTTCGGGAAGTAACTATGGCTACACCTTC.

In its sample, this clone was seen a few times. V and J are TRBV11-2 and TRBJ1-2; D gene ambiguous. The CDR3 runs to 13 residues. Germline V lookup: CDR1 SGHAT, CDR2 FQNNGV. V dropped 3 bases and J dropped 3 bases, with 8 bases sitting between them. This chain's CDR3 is CASSLTSDYGYTF. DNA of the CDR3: TGTGCCAGCAGCTTGACCTCGGACTATGGCTACACCTTC.

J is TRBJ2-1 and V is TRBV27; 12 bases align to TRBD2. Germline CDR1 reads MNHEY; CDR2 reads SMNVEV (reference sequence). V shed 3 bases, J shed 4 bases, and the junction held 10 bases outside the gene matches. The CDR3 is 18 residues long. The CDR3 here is CASSFIPPTSGGYNEQFF. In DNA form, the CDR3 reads TGTGCCAGCAGTTTTATCCCCCCTACTAGCGGGGGGTACAATGAGCAGTTCTTC.

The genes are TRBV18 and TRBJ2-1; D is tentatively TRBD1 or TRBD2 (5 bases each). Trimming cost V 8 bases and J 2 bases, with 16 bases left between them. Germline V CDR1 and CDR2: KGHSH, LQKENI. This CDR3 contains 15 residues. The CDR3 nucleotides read TGTGCCAGCAAACCCGCAGGGAGACCCTACAATGAGCAGTTCTTC. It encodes CASKPAGRPYNEQFF.

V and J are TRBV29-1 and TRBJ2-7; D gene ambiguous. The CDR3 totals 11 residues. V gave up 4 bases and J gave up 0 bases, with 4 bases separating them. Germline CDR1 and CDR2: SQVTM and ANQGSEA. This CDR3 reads CSVGPSYEQYV. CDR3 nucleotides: TGCAGCGTTGGGCCCTCCTACGAGCAGTACGTC.

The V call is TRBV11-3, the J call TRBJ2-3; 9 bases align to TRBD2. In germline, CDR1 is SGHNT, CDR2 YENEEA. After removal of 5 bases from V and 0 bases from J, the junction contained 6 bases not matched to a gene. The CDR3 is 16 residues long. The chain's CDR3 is CASSTLAGASTDTQYF. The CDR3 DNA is TGTGCCAGCAGCACCTTAGCGGGAGCAAGCACAGATACGCAGTATTTT.

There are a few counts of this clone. The CDR3 loop reads CASSRTSGIAGELFF. In DNA form, the CDR3 reads TGTGCCAGCAGCCGGACTAGCGGGATTGCCGGGGAGCTGTTTTTT. V and J are TRBV7-3 and TRBJ2-2, with 12 positions matching TRBD2. This CDR3 comprises 15 residues. Germline lookup yields CDR1 SGHTA and CDR2 FQGTGA. The J segment lost 6 bases and the V segment lost 5 bases, leaving 4 bases of the junction unmatched.

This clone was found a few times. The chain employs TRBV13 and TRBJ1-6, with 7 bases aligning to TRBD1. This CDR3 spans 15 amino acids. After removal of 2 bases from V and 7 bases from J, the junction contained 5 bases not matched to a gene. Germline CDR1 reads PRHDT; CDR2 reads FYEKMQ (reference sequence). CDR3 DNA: TGTGCCAGCAGCTTAACGACAGGGTTGAATTCACCCCTCCACTTT. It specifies CASSLTTGLNSPLHF.

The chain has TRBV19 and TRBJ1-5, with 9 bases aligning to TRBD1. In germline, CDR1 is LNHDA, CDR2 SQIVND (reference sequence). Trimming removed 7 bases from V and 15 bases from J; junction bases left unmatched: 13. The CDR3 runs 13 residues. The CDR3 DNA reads TGTGCCAGTACCCCTCTCCGGGACAGGGTTTGGCATTTT. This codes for CASTPLRDRVWHF.

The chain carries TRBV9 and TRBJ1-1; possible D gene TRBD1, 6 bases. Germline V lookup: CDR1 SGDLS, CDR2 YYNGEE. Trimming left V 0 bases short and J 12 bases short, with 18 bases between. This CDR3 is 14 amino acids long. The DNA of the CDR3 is TGTGCCAGCAGCGTAGGGACAGCCTCTGCGGTGACTTTCTTT. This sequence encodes CASSVGTASAVTFF.

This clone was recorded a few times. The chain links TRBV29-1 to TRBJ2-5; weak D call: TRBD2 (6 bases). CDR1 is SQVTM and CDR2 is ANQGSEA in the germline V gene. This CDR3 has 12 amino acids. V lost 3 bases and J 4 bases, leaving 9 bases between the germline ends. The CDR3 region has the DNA TGCAGCGTTGATGACGGGGGAGAGACCCAGTACTTC. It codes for CSVDDGGETQYF. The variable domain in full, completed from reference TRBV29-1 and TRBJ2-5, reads SAVISQKPSRDICQRGTSLTIQCQVDSQVTMMFWYRQQPGQSLTLIATANQGSEATYESGFVIDKFPISRPNLTFSTLTVSNMSPEDSSIYLCSVDDGGETQYFGPGTRLLVL.

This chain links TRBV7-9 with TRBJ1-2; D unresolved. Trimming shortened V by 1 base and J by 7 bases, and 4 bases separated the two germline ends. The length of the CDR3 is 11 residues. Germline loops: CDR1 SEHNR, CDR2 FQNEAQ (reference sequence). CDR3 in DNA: TGTGCCAGCAGCTTAGGTATTGGCTACACCTTC. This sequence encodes CASSLGIGYTF.

CDR3 loop: CASSPWDRAYGYTF. CDR3 bases: TGTGCCAGTAGTCCGTGGGACAGGGCGTATGGCTACACCTTC. V is TRBV19 and J is TRBJ1-2; 9 positions agree with TRBD1. J was trimmed by 5 bases and V by 5 bases; bases with no gene match: 6. CDR1 and CDR2 from the germline V gene are LNHDA and SQIVND (reference sequence). The CDR3 contains 14 residues.

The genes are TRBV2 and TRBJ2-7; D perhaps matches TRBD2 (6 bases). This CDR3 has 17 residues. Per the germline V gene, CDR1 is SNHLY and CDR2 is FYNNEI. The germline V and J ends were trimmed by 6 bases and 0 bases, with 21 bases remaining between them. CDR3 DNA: TGTGCCAGCAGCCCAGTGACGGTTGGGGGGACCTCCTACGAGCAGTACGTC. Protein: CASSPVTVGGTSYEQYV.

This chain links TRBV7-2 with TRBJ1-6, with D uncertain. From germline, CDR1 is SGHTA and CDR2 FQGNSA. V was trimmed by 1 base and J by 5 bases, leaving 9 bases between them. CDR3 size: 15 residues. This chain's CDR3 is CASSLELHHNSPLHF. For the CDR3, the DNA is TGTGCCAGCAGCTTAGAACTACATCATAATTCACCCCTCCACTTT.